The 21 T cell receptor beta chains below were found in one sample sequenced in a study of blood T cell repertoires in COVID-19. TCRdb keeps only in-frame clones here, not all; method: immunoSEQ multiplex PCR. Here the sample spans 290,000 or so clones, more than 75% being singletons. The sequenced material came from PBMCs or T cells enriched from blood (not recorded which). These receptors all stem from a woman younger than 30 who had recovered from COVID-19.

This chain joins TRBV9 and TRBJ2-2, with 7 bases fitting TRBD2. The CDR3 extends over 16 amino acids. Germline V lookup: CDR1 SGDLS, CDR2 YYNGEE. Unmatched junction bases numbered 13, after V lost 5 bases and J lost 6 bases. The chain's CDR3 is CASRERAGEGSGELFF. CDR3 coding DNA: TGTGCCAGCAGGGAAAGGGCGGGAGAGGGATCCGGGGAGCTGTTTTTT.

The rearrangement uses TRBV4-2 and TRBJ2-7; D possibly corresponds to TRBD2 (5 bases). The V end lost 3 bases, the J end lost 0 bases, and 15 bases lay between the germline ends. In germline, CDR1 is LGHNA, CDR2 YNFKEQ. The CDR3 spans 16 residues. CDR3 region: CASSQSVGDTSYEQYF. The DNA of the CDR3 is TGTGCCAGCAGCCAGTCCGTGGGAGATACCTCCTACGAGCAGTACTTC.

The chain uses TRBV5-1 and TRBJ2-7, with D perhaps TRBD2 (5 bases). CDR3 length: 18 amino acids. V was pared by 1 base and J by 0 bases, with 20 bases between. Germline V CDR1 and CDR2: SGHRS, YFSETQ. The CDR3 DNA follows: TGCGCCAGCAGCTTGAGTGTTAGCGCCTACCGCAGCTCCTACGAGCAGTACTTC. This encodes CASSLSVSAYRSSYEQYF. The full variable domain, its missing parts supplied by reference TRBV5-1 and TRBJ2-7, is KAGVTQTPRYLIKTRGQQVTLSCSPISGHRSVSWYQQTPGQGLQFLFEYFSETQRNKGNFPGRFSGRQFSNSRSEMNVSTLELGDSALYLCASSLSVSAYRSSYEQYFGPGTRLTVT.

This clone was observed a few times. The chain employs TRBV9 and TRBJ2-5; D is undetermined. This CDR3 is 11 amino acids long. Germline CDR1 reads SGDLS; CDR2 reads YYNGEE. V was pared by 4 bases and J by 9 bases, with 10 bases between. The DNA of the CDR3 is TGTGCCAGCAGCCCCGTTCGGGCCCAGTACTTC. This translates into CASSPVRAQYF.

V is TRBV13 and J is TRBJ1-3; D ambiguous. Trimming removed 0 bases from V and 0 bases from J, with 6 bases in between. CDR3 length: 15 amino acids. CDR1 and CDR2 from the germline V gene are PRHDT and FYEKMQ (reference sequence). The DNA of the CDR3 is TGTGCCAGCAGCTTAGGGGAGATCTCTGGAAACACCATATATTTT. Its protein is CASSLGEISGNTIYF. The entire variable domain, with the rest obtained from reference TRBV13 and TRBJ1-3, is as follows: AAGVIQSPRHLIKEKRETATLKCYPIPRHDTVYWYQQGPGQDPQFLISFYEKMQSDKGSIPDRFSAQQFSDYHSELNMSSLELGDSALYFCASSLGEISGNTIYFGEGSWLTVV.

This rearrangement joins TRBV19 to TRBJ1-5, with D possibly being TRBD1 (6 bases). The V end lost 8 bases, the J end lost 0 bases, and 8 bases lay between the germline ends. CDR1 and CDR2 (germline): LNHDA, SQIVND (reference sequence). This CDR3 has 13 amino acids. CDR3 nucleotides: TGTGCCAGTGGGACATTTAGCAATCAGCCCCAGCATTTT. Amino acid sequence: CASGTFSNQPQHF.

CDR3: CASSPTNSLDTQYF. DNA for the CDR3: TGTGCCAGCAGCCCAACAAATAGCCTAGATACGCAGTATTTT. The chain couples TRBV5-6 to TRBJ2-3; D remains unclear. V was shortened by 4 bases and J by 5 bases, with 14 bases between the two germline ends. The CDR3 totals 14 residues. Germline CDR1 is SGHDT and CDR2 is YYEEEE. Variable domain in full (rest from reference TRBV5-6 and TRBJ2-3): DAGVTQSPTHLIKTRGQQVTLRCSPKSGHDTVSWYQQALGQGPQFIFQYYEEEERQRGNFPDRFSGHQFPNYSSELNVNALLLGDSALYLCASSPTNSLDTQYFGPGTRLTVL.

The CDR3 sequence: CAWSVQGVTGELFF. CDR3 coding DNA: TGTGCCTGGAGTGTACAGGGGGTAACCGGGGAGCTGTTTTTT. This chain links TRBV30 with TRBJ2-2; 8 nucleotides line up with TRBD1. CDR1 is GTSNPN, CDR2 SVGIG, per germline (reference sequence). V shed 0 bases and J 5 bases; nucleotides not matched to a gene: 2. CDR3 length: 14 amino acids.

The chain uses TRBV11-3 and TRBJ2-7, with 8 bases identical to TRBD2. Germline values: CDR1 SGHNT, CDR2 YENEEA. The ends lost 5 bases at V and 0 bases at J; junction bases unmatched: 6. This CDR3 has 15 residues. In DNA, the CDR3 is TGTGCCAGCAGCGTCGGGGGGGAAAGCTCCTACGAGCAGTACTTC. This codes for CASSVGGESSYEQYF.

This clone showed up just once. The genes are TRBV10-2 and TRBJ2-2; 13 bases map to TRBD2. CDR3 length: 16 amino acids. V trimming: 8 bases; J trimming: 4 bases; junction bases outside the gene matches: 7. Per the germline V gene, CDR1 is WSHSY and CDR2 is SAAADI. CDR3 bases: TGCGCCAGCGGACTAGCGGGAGAGCCTGCCACCGGGGAGCTGTTTTTT. It encodes CASGLAGEPATGELFF.

The chain joins TRBV19 to TRBJ1-6; the D gene is possibly TRBD1 (6 bases). V gave up 3 bases and J gave up 6 bases, with 15 bases separating them. CDR1 is LNHDA and CDR2 is SQIVND in the germline V gene (reference sequence). CDR3 size: 16 residues. DNA for the CDR3: TGTGCCAGTAGTATCCAACAGGGAGTCGCTAATTCACCCCTCCACTTT. Residues: CASSIQQGVANSPLHF. Full variable domain (outside the CDR3, taken from reference TRBV19 and TRBJ1-6): DGGITQSPKYLFRKEGQNVTLSCEQNLNHDAMYWYRQDPGQGLRLIYYSQIVNDFQKGDIAEGYSVSREKKESFPLTVTSAQKNPTAFYLCASSIQQGVANSPLHFGNGTRLTVT.

The J gene is TRBJ2-7, the V gene TRBV6-1; 10 bases fit TRBD1. J was trimmed by 4 bases and V by 1 base; bases with no gene match: 4. This CDR3 is built from 15 residues. The germline gives CDR1 MNHNS, CDR2 SASEGT. The CDR3 DNA sequence: TGTGCCAGCAGTGAAGGGGGGGGACAGGGGTACGAGCAGTACTTC. This codes for CASSEGGGQGYEQYF.

This clone was picked up one time. The V and J genes are TRBV9 and TRBJ1-2, with D perhaps TRBD1 (5 bases). CDR3 size: 14 residues. Trimming removed 2 bases at V and 4 bases at J, with 12 bases between. CDR1 is SGDLS and CDR2 is YYNGEE in the germline V gene. CDR3 sequence reads: CASSVVDSFYGYTF. CDR3 sequence (DNA): TGTGCCAGCAGCGTTGTAGACAGCTTCTATGGCTACACCTTC.

This chain joins TRBV18 and TRBJ2-7, with D perhaps matching TRBD1 (5 bases). From germline, CDR1 is KGHSH and CDR2 LQKENI. Trimming removed 0 bases from V and 5 bases from J, with 11 bases in between. This CDR3 has 14 residues. The CDR3 nucleotides are TGTGCCAGCTCACCACCTCAGGGTTTCGACGAGCAGTACTTC. Residues: CASSPPQGFDEQYF.

The V gene is TRBV5-1, the J gene TRBJ1-1, with a tentative D call TRBD1 (6 bases). This CDR3 has 14 residues. Trimming removed 2 bases at V and 1 base at J, with 9 bases between. The germline V gene has CDR1 SGHRS and CDR2 YFSETQ. In DNA, the CDR3 is TGCGCCAGCAGCTTCTCAGGGGAGAACACTGAAGCTTTCTTT. Encoded protein: CASSFSGENTEAFF.

This clone was counted a single time. The chain combines TRBV9 with TRBJ2-1; D might be TRBD2 (5 bases). Germline lookup yields CDR1 SGDLS and CDR2 YYNGEE. The CDR3 is 17 residues long. V was cut by 4 bases and J by 4 bases, with 21 bases left in between. This CDR3 reads CASSSPRKGVGYNEQFF. The DNA for the CDR3 is TGTGCCAGCAGCTCCCCCCGGAAGGGAGTTGGTTACAATGAGCAGTTCTTC.

J is TRBJ1-2 and V is TRBV3-1 (or the pseudogene TRBV3-2), with D possibly being TRBD1 (5 bases). Per the germline V gene, CDR1 is LGHDT and CDR2 is YNNKEL (reference sequence). The CDR3 runs to 16 residues. V was pared by 3 bases and J by 3 bases, with 17 bases between. CDR3 in DNA: TGTGCCAGCAGCCAGGAATTTCGGGGGGAATACTATGGCTACACCTTC. This codes for CASSQEFRGEYYGYTF.

This clone was observed once. The V gene is TRBV28, the J gene TRBJ2-1, with TRBD2 identical over 9 bases. Germline assignment: CDR1 MDHEN and CDR2 SYDVKM. The CDR3 is 16 residues long. With V trimmed by 3 bases and J by 4 bases, 7 bases remained unmatched. The CDR3 nucleotides read TGTGCCAGCAGTTTTAGCGGGAGTGTTGGGTACAATGAGCAGTTCTTC. Translated: CASSFSGSVGYNEQFF.

This chain uses TRBV25-1 with TRBJ2-5; 8 nucleotides align to TRBD1. This CDR3 contains 14 residues. The J segment lost 14 bases and the V segment lost 1 base, leaving 12 bases of the junction unmatched. CDR1 MGHDK and CDR2 SYGVNS come from the germline V gene. CDR3 amino acids: CASSESQGAWGHYF. The CDR3 coding sequence is TGTGCCAGCAGTGAATCTCAGGGGGCCTGGGGACATTACTTC.

The J gene is TRBJ1-1, the V gene TRBV5-1; 8 bases are a match to TRBD1. V was pared by 5 bases and J by 0 bases, with 6 bases of the junction left unmatched. The CDR3 contains 15 residues. The germline CDR1 and CDR2 sequences are SGHRS and YFSETQ. Written as DNA, the CDR3 is TGCGCCAGCAGAAACAAGACAGGGGTGAACACTGAAGCTTTCTTT. It specifies CASRNKTGVNTEAFF.

The rearrangement joins TRBV28 to TRBJ2-5; the match to TRBD2 covers 13 bases. CDR3 length: 17 residues. From germline, CDR1 is MDHEN and CDR2 SYDVKM. Germline trimming cut 6 bases from V and 2 bases from J; bases unmatched to any gene: 9. The CDR3 loop is CASSRTLLAGGQETQYF. The CDR3 region has the DNA TGTGCCAGCAGCCGCACTCTACTAGCGGGAGGGCAAGAGACCCAGTACTTC.